This T cell receptor (beta chain) was recorded in a study of cytomegalovirus exposure and HLA in healthy donors (TCRdb year 2017). Notes on the research overall: In an earlier analysis of some 610 of the donors, about 260 Gb of sequence data and 90 million to 130 million unique TCR beta sequences from about 179 million T cells were reported. In a later analysis, previously published TCR beta repertoires from 500 to 750 donors were re-analyzed and high-resolution HLA genotyping was added so that TCR occurrence patterns could be studied. High-throughput TCR immunosequencing, statistical association of individual TCRs with disease status, and machine learning were combined to predict cytomegalovirus infection status. Typing coverage varied by locus: roughly 629-640 donors for A, B, C, DRB1 and DQB1; roughly 520 for DQA1; 600 to 610 for DPA1; some 470 for DPB1. The study aimed to test whether signatures of past pathogen exposure could be identified by cataloging public T cell receptors. HLA typing covered class I and class II loci at four-digit resolution. An early release that covered approximately 600 HLA-typed donors contained around 330 gigabases of sequencing data and 70 million to 100 million unique TCR sequences. Every discovery cohort repertoire had been produced on one sequencing platform. On average, around 200,000 unique TCR beta nucleotide sequences were sequenced per donor among several hundred genotyped donors of the cohort, with 15% to 20% of those sequences being non-productive. The genetic ancestry cluster associated with self-reported Caucasian donors included over 80% of the roughly 400 genotyped donors. Besides the first cohort of approximately 670 subjects, a separate validation cohort made up of some 110 different subjects was used. In an earlier analysis of roughly 540 of the donors, high-throughput TCR beta sequencing was used to judge whether each TCR beta V gene segment behaved as functional or pseudogenic. Roughly five DR-DQ haplotypes were handled as single units for association and clustering because linkage in the cohort was strong. Rather than using new phenotypic data, the later analysis identified candidate immune exposures from TCR beta sequences and from how often those sequences occurred across donors. A later genetic analysis took genome-wide SNP genotypes for about three fifths of the 666 donors and used that subset as a discovery cohort. Using immunosequencing, the study profiled T cell repertoires from fewer than 850 subjects and related those repertoires to cytomegalovirus serostatus. Donor age, sex, ethnicity and CMV serostatus were collected together with the repertoire data. What the study reported, not specific to this receptor: The authors suggested that the approach could potentially be extended to other disease states and immunological phenotypes. Only TCR beta chains were sequenced in this cohort, and the absence of alpha or paired-chain data limited detectable features. In a later analysis, several top co-occurrence clusters were reported to appear linked to parvovirus B19, influenza, CMV and Epstein-Barr virus. In both the original and validation cohorts, the classifier was reported to diagnose cytomegalovirus status with high specificity and sensitivity. A group of highly shared sequence variants was considered likely to be a technical artifact of the sequencing pipeline. V-gene and J-gene trimming of TCR beta chains was associated with a missense DCLRE1C variant in a later genetic analysis, and the association was replicated in an independent cohort. In a later analysis, most CMV-associated TCR beta chains were found to appear HLA-restricted, with HLA associations seemingly driven largely by CMV exposure. In vitro tests confirmed that a few of the cytomegalovirus-associated TCR beta chains recognize cytomegalovirus antigens. HLA typing was unavailable for some donors at each locus, so association tests used only the typed subset. The 87-base-pair reads could not distinguish some IMGT-functional V segments, including TRBV6-2 and TRBV6-3, so those segments were excluded. A further reported finding was that TCR beta sequences accurately predicted the HLA-A and HLA-B alleles for most subjects in the first cohort. A later analysis found that TCR association rates varied across HLA loci, with DRB1 alleles showing the most associated TCRs and HLA-C alleles the fewest. Because counts were too low, roughly 17 rarely observed V segments, including chromosome 9 orphons, were left out of the earlier analysis of approximately 580 of the donors. Broadly in line with IMGT annotations, most TCR beta V segments showed up in productive rearrangements about 87% or about 30% of the time in an earlier analysis of roughly 590 of the donors. While some public TCRs were present in many individuals, most TCR sequences turned up only very rarely across donors. Compared with the roughly 670-donor mean, donors in an Asian-associated ancestry cluster had fewer N-insertions in productive TCRs, according to a later genetic analysis. For the cohort, immune exposure information was limited to CMV serostatus. The presence/absence analyses assumed that sequencing depth was roughly uniform across donors, and that assumption may not be true. When HLA alleles, especially DR and DQ, strongly co-occurred, TCR associations were difficult to assign to individual alleles. In a later analysis, HLA-associated TCR beta chains were found to be more clonally expanded and to have lower generation probabilities than equally common non-associated chains. Correlated functional status among segregating V segments might reflect linkage disequilibrium, but an unknown experimental factor could not be ruled out. At a false discovery rate of 0.05, a later analysis linked approximately 18,000 TCR beta sequences to specific HLA alleles. In the study, about 150 TCR beta chains were listed as associated with cytomegalovirus.

With regard to this clone: Its antigen is unknown. Qualities for individual bases were not recorded, and no much larger clone is one base off.

The library was built by means of the immunoSEQ multiplex PCR assay. For the multiplex PCR, a mixture combining 60 forward primers for TCR Vbeta segments and 13 reverse primers for TCR Jbeta segments was used. A multiplex PCR assay on genomic DNA amplified the CDR3 region of rearranged TCR beta genes. On the Illumina HiSeq System, the amplified TCR beta libraries were sequenced as 87-base-pair reads. On the study's bioinformatics: Across the 500 to 750 repertoires, a later analysis counted tens of millions of unique TCR beta chains, roughly 11 million of which were shared by at least two donors. Raw reads were error-corrected and collapsed into unique sequences with a nearest-neighbor algorithm that merged closely related sequences to remove PCR and sequencing errors. To assign V, D and J gene segments, CDR3 sequences were aligned to IMGT reference sequences. For a sequence to be retained, a match of at least six nucleotides was required to both a V gene segment and a J gene segment. Rearrangements were called productive when the CDR3 lacked stop codons and stayed in frame with V and J; all others were non-productive. CDR3 was defined according to IMGT convention as the region running from the second conserved V-encoded cysteine to the conserved J-encoded phenylalanine. Sequences without an unambiguous match to a single V gene segment were excluded from the earlier analysis of about 640 of the donors. An earlier analysis of about 590 of the donors classified V segments as functional when productive rearrangements were above 56.7% and as segregating when the standard deviation between donors was above 5%. To diagnose cytomegalovirus status from the catalog of TCR beta chain sequences, a statistical classification framework was built. In a later analysis, V and J genes were assigned by comparing TCR nucleotide sequences against IMGT/GENE-DB human TR gene sequences. The TCRdist pipeline was used in a later analysis to assign CDR3 sequences and most-parsimonious VDJ recombination scenarios. In a later analysis, each TCR beta chain was defined by its CDR3 amino acid sequence together with its V-gene family, and reads lacking a unique V-gene family were excluded. To address suspected cross-contamination and a sequencing artifact, a later analysis removed around 590 highly shared, low-generation-probability nucleotide sequences. A later analysis calculated a clonal expansion index for each public chain from normalized within-repertoire ranks of inferred template counts. A later analysis computed generation probabilities with a VDJ recombination model fitted to out-of-frame rearrangements, and checked the results against IGoR. A later analysis scored TCR-TCR, TCR-HLA and TCR-CMV co-occurrence with hypergeometric tests, applying a repertoire-size bias correction to TCR pairs. A later analysis estimated false discovery rates by permuting HLA or CMV assignments 20 times. In a later analysis, co-occurring TCRs were grouped using DBSCAN, and TCRdist sequence similarity was added for clustering within HLA-allele-positive subsets. Co-occurrence clustering excluded repertoires with fewer than 30,000 or more than 120,000 public chains, plus five with anomalous nucleotide sharing. Entries here come from immuneACCESS through TCRdb and include only in-frame sequences with V and J called. Some clones fail to appear in such tables; in the studies checked, an unresolved V gene covers under half of the shortfall, and the cause of the remainder is unknown. The V and J calls and the clone size are those of that table, but D and trimming were determined from the DNA. The sample table holds approximately 130,000 clones, of which 60% to 85% were seen once. Of the sample, approximately 6.5% is held by the ten largest clones.

Here V drops 4 bases and J drops 4 bases, and the junction holds 3 bases not matched to any gene. The germline V gene specifies MDHEN as CDR1 and SYDVKM as CDR2. The CDR3 contains 14 residues, cysteine and phenylalanine counted. Only the CDR3 region is kept as DNA, spanning 42 bases read in frame from base 1. The cohort was made up of approximately 700 healthy bone marrow donors. At the time of sampling, all cohort members were nominally healthy, though unrecorded immune exposures were likely present. The donor tested CMV seronegative, placing the donor among the roughly 400 seronegative members of the cohort. Each donor provided a peripheral blood sample, and peripheral blood mononuclear cells were used for TCR beta sequencing. Genomic DNA was extracted from the blood cell samples with the Qiagen DNeasy Blood Extraction Kit.

The chain is made from TRBV28 and TRBJ2-3, with 9 bases aligning to TRBD1. The clonotype originates from a woman aged 40 to 55 in good health and CMV-seronegative. Specimen: PBMCs. CDR3 region: CASSSGQGPDTQYF. Read as DNA, the sequence is TGTGCCAGCAGTTCGGGACAGGGCCCAGATACGCAGTATTTT.